This T cell receptor beta chain was sequenced for a study of blood T cells in healthy people across ages. Findings and limits, study-wide: Age brought a roughly linear fall in TCR beta diversity measured per million T cells.

It was with a sample-barcoded 5' primer and a J-beta primer mix that a second PCR of roughly 7 to 12 cycles was run. TCRdb fed the 5' RACE reads into MiXCR, producing one record per CDR3 protein. Of around 1.5 million distinct CDR3 sequences in the sample, around 59% were seen once. The CDR3 runs to 19 residues. Germline V gene data show CDR1 as DFQATT and CDR2 as SNEGSKA (reference sequence). V lost 1 base, J lost 4 bases, and 20 bases stayed unmatched. A remark on this clonotype: Its target is not known.

This chain joins TRBV20-1 and TRBJ2-7, with 9 bases that match TRBD1. This clonotype was sampled from a man between 18 and 29 years old in good health. The specimen was blood. CDR3 DNA sequence: TGCAGTGCTAGAGGCCCTCCAATCCAGGACAGGGGCCTCCGATACGAGCAGTACTTC. This gives the protein CSARGPPIQDRGLRYEQYF.